This TCR beta chain was captured by sequencing in a study of blood T cells in healthy people across ages. The wider study: Using template switching, researchers captured about one barcoded beta molecule for each two T cells.

Using a J-beta primer mix together with a sample-barcoded 5' primer, a second PCR was run for about 7 to 12 cycles. TCRdb analysed the 5' RACE reads with MiXCR anew, one entry per CDR3 protein. The sample includes about 670,000 distinct CDR3 sequences, roughly 41% seen only once; the top ten take about 32%. This clonotype showed up just a few times. As yet, its antigen is unknown. Roughly 10 milliliters of peripheral blood were drawn from each donor. Findings and caveats of the study: Naive T cell percentage showed a strong correlation with the diversity of TCR beta.

The ends were cut back, 5 bases at V and 0 bases at J, with 12 bases in the middle. Germline V CDR1 and CDR2: SQVTM, ANQGSEA. CDR3 length: 14 amino acids. The V and J genes are TRBV29-1 and TRBJ2-3; D unresolved. This receptor was obtained from an elderly man in good health. Sample: blood. CDR3 in amino acids: CSVTRAGSTDTQYF. The CDR3 region has the DNA TGCAGCGTTACCCGAGCCGGTAGCACAGATACGCAGTATTTT.